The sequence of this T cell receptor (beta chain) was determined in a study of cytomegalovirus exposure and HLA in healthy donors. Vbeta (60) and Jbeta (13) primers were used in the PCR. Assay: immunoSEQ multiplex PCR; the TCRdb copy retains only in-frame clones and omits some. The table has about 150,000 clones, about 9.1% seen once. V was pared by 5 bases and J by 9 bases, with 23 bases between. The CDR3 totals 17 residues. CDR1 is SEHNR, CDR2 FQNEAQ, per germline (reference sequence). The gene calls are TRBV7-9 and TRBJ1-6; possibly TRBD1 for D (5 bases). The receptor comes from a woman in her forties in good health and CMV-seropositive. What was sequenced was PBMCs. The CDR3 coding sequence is TGTGCCAGCAGCCCCCGGGTAGGGGAACTTCGGGCTTCACCCCTCCACTTT. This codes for CASSPRVGELRASPLHF.